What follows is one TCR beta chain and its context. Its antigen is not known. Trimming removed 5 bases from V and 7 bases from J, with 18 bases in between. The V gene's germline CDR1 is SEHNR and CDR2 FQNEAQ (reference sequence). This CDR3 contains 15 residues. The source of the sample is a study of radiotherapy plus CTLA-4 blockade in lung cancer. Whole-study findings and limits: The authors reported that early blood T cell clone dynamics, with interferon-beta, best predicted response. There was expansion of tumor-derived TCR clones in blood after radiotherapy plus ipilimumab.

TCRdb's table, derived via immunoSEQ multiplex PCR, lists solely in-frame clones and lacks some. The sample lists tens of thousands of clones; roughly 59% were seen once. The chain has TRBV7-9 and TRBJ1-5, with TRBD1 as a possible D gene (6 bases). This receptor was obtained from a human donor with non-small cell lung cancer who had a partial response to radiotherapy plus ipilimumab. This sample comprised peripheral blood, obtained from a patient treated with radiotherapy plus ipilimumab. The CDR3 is CASSSGGGLRQPQHF. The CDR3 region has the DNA TGTGCCAGCAGCAGCGGGGGGGGGCTGAGACAGCCCCAGCATTTT. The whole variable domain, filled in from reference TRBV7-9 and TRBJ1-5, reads DTGVSQNPRHKITKRGQNVTFRCDPISEHNRLYWYRQTLGQGPEFLTYFQNEAQLEKSRLLSDRFSAERPKGSFSTLEIQRTEQGDSAMYLCASSSGGGLRQPQHFGDGTRLSIL.